This is a list of T cell receptor beta chains from one sample in a study of T cell repertoires in cytomegalovirus infection. TCRdb recomputed calls from the reads with MiXCR, one row per CDR3 protein. The sample has some 100,000 distinct CDR3 sequences, about 22% seen once; the top ten hold 39%. Sequences were obtained from CD8+ T cells from PBMCs. The receptors originated from a human donor in good health (CMV status not recorded). Some clones in this sample may be carry-over from other donors' samples. The conserved cysteine and the conserved F or W are not part of the CDR3 here.

v_call,j_call,cdr3_length,cdr3_aa
TRBV7-8,TRBJ2-2,16,ASSSFPGTGSDTGELF
TRBV14,TRBJ2-7,14,ASSHGDRPFSYEQY
TRBV6-2/TRBV6-3,TRBJ1-1,14,ASSFLDRGMDTEAF
TRBV7-9,TRBJ2-3,11,ASSLPRTDTQY
TRBV11-2,TRBJ2-3,13,ASSPGLAGGDTQY
TRBV7-3,TRBJ2-1,14,ASAPGTSGTYNEQF
TRBV10-1,TRBJ1-1,13,ASSESGVLNTEAF
TRBV5-1,TRBJ2-7,13,ASSLTPGQGSEQY
TRBV7-9,TRBJ2-5,13,ASSPPGVMDETQY
TRBV15,TRBJ1-2,15,ATSLRDRGTPRDGYT
TRBV7-2,TRBJ1-4,14,ASSLGVGSIGEKPF
TRBV20-1,TRBJ2-5,13,SARDGREEWETQY
TRBV11-2,TRBJ1-2,11,ASSLERSYGYT
TRBV10-2,TRBJ2-7,11,ASSEDRVYEQY
TRBV30,TRBJ1-1,9,AWSVPGEAF
TRBV7-9,TRBJ1-5,12,ASSPDSSNQPQH
TRBV7-3,TRBJ2-7,10,ASSSTVYEQY
TRBV7-9,TRBJ2-5,13,ASSFDGTGEETQY
TRBV9,TRBJ2-3,10,ASSVSGDTQY
TRBV18,TRBJ2-1,10,ASSKSGTEQF
TRBV7-9,TRBJ2-7,13,ASSSMRGVSYEQY
TRBV6-6,TRBJ2-3,14,ASSYPTSGGVDTQY
TRBV7-8,TRBJ2-1,13,ASSPGVSSYNEQF
TRBV7-9,TRBJ2-1,13,ASRHNRDRDNEQF
TRBV29-1,TRBJ1-1,10,SVEGDKGEAF
TRBV28,TRBJ1-3,12,ASSPHDSGNTIY
TRBV20-1,TRBJ2-1,9,SARARVEQF
TRBV12-3/TRBV12-4,TRBJ2-1,14,ASALPGTQADNEQF
TRBV5-1,TRBJ1-1,14,ASSSPGQGAQTEAF
TRBV5-1,TRBJ2-1,12,ASRDENSYNEQF
TRBV28,TRBJ2-7,14,ASSLEGSPSSYEQY
TRBV7-9,TRBJ2-6,14,ASSRDSSSGANVLT
TRBV7-3,TRBJ2-3,15,ASSLRGGGGPTDTQY
TRBV20-1,TRBJ2-1,12,SAEDRGGYNEQF
TRBV14,TRBJ2-3,15,ANSQGPGLRGTDTQY
TRBV20-1,TRBJ1-4,13,SARDWRGPNEKLF
TRBV28,TRBJ2-5,12,ASNPRDREKTQY
TRBV6-2/TRBV6-3,TRBJ1-1,13,ASSPTLGDSGEAF
TRBV28,TRBJ2-7,13,ASSFRGQGRYEQY
TRBV19,TRBJ1-2,14,ASSISGTVDNYGYT
TRBV20-1,TRBJ2-1,11,SATGGRPNEQF
TRBV7-6,TRBJ1-2,13,ASSLESGRVYGYT
TRBV6-2/TRBV6-3,TRBJ2-7,13,ASSFPSGTTYEQY
TRBV7-2,TRBJ2-3,10,ASSLSGITQY
TRBV7-3,TRBJ1-1,11,ASSDGLGTEAF
TRBV7-2,TRBJ2-7,11,ASSLDSSYEQY
TRBV28,TRBJ2-7,14,ASTPPFGTGSYEQY
TRBV12-3/TRBV12-4,TRBJ1-5,12,ASSLGQGWQPQH
TRBV12-3/TRBV12-4,TRBJ2-5,9,ASSLAGGQY
TRBV24-1,TRBJ2-1,16,ATSDLPGTSGNYNEQF
TRBV12-3/TRBV12-4,TRBJ2-1,13,ASSNTSAGLNEQF
TRBV20-1,TRBJ2-7,15,SANVPPLAGVSYEQY
TRBV11-1,TRBJ1-6,12,ASSHRGNNSPLH
TRBV7-2,TRBJ1-1,12,ASSLHGSNTEAF